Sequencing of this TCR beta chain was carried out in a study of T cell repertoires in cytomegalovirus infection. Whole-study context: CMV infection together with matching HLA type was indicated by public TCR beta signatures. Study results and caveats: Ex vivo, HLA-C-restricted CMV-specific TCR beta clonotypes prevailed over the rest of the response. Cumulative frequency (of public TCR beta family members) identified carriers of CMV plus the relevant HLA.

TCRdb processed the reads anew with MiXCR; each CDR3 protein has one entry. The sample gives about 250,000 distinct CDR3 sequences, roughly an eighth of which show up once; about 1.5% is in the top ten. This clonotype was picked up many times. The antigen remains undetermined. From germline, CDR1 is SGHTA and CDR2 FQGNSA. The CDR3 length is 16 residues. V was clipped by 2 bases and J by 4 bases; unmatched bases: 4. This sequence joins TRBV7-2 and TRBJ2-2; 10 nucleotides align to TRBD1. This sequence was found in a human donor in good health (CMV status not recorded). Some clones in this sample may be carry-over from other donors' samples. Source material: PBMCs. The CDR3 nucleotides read TGTGCCAGCAGCTTAACGACAGGGGGCTTCACCGGGGAGCTGTTTTTT. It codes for CASSLTTGGFTGELFF.